Included here is one T cell receptor beta chain sequence, with context. Its antigen is unidentified. The data derive from a study of graft-versus-host responses after intestinal transplantation. Broader study findings: Recipient marrow showed GvH clones, some seen first in ileum or blood. The presence of high graft-versus-host to host-versus-graft clonal ratios in allografts characterized patients with graft-donor T cell macrochimerism.

Clones were read by immunoSEQ multiplex PCR, and TCRdb kept only the in-frame ones, dropping some. This sample carries fewer than 60,000 clones, around 85% of them seen once, and the ten largest clones take about 0.42%. V lost 4 bases to trimming and J lost 2 bases, with 11 bases between them. This CDR3 has 14 residues. The germline V gene has CDR1 SGHNT and CDR2 YENEEA. The rearrangement joins TRBV11-3 to TRBJ1-2, with D maybe TRBD1 (5 bases). The receptor was isolated from a human donor who was the organ donor for an intestinal transplant. The sample in question was unstimulated CD4+ T cells sorted from spleen or lymph node cells, obtained before transplant. Here the CDR3 DNA reads TGTGCCAGCAGCTCCCGGGACGGAAACTATGGCTACACCTTC. Translated: CASSSRDGNYGYTF.